The TCR beta chain under discussion was sequenced for a study of shared clonotypes between healthy human individuals. The healthy adult donors were HIV-negative and reported no recent acute infections or vaccinations. Clones were read by immunoSEQ multiplex PCR, and TCRdb kept only the in-frame ones, dropping some. This table has around 2.5 million clones, 93% appearing once. CDR3 length: 15 amino acids. The germline CDR1 and CDR2 sequences are LNHNV and YYDKDF (reference sequence). The V end was cut by 3 bases, the J end by 1 base, with 12 bases between. The chain joins TRBV15 to TRBJ1-1; D unclear. The sample taken for sequencing was naive CD4+ T cells from PBMCs. Regarding subset: CD45RA+ positively selected. This receptor was obtained from a man aged 18 to 29 in good health. Some clones in this sample may be carry-over from other donors' samples. CDR3 sequence: CATSSYTGWNTEAFF. CDR3 bases: TGTGCCACCAGCAGTTATACGGGGTGGAACACTGAAGCTTTCTTT.